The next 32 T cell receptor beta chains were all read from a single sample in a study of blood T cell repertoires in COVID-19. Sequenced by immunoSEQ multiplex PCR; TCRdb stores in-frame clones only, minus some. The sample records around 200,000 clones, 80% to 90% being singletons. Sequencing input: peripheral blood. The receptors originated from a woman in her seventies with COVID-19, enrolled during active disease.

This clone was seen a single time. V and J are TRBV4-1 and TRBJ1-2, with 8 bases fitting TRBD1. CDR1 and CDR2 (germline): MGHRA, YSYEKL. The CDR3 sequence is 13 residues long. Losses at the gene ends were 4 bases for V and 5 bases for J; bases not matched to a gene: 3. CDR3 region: CASSPGGLYGYTF. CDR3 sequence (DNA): TGCGCCAGCAGCCCAGGGGGCTTATATGGCTACACCTTC.

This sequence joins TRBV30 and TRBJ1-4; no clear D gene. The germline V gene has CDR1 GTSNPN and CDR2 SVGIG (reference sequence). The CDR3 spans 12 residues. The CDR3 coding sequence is TGTGCTTCAGTCCGGGGAAATGAAAAACTGTTTTTT. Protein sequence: CASVRGNEKLFF.

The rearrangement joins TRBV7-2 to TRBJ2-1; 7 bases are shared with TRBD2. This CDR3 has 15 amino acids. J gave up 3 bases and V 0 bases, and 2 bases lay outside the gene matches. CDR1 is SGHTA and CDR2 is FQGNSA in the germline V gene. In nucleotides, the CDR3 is TGTGCCAGCAGCTTAGCGGGAGGGGACTACAATGAGCAGTTCTTC. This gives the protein CASSLAGGDYNEQFF.

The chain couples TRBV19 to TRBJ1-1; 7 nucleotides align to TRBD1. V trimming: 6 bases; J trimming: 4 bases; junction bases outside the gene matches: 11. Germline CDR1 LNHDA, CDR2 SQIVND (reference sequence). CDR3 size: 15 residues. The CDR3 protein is CASRSPDRVVTEAFF. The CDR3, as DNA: TGTGCCAGTAGAAGCCCCGACAGGGTGGTCACTGAAGCTTTCTTT.

CDR3 in DNA: TGTGCCAGCAGGGCCTCAGGGGGAGGCTACACCTTC. Amino acids: CASRASGGGYTF. The chain carries TRBV2 and TRBJ1-2; 7 bases are shared with TRBD1. V shed 6 bases, J shed 8 bases, and the junction held 6 bases outside the gene matches. CDR1 and CDR2 (germline): SNHLY, FYNNEI. This CDR3 region has 12 residues.

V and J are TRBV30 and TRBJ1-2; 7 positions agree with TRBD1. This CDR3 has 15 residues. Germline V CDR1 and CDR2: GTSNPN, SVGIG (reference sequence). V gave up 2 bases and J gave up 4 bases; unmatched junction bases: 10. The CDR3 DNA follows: TGTGCCTGGAGTCGACAGGGTTCGATTATCTATGGCTACACCTTC. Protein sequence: CAWSRQGSIIYGYTF.

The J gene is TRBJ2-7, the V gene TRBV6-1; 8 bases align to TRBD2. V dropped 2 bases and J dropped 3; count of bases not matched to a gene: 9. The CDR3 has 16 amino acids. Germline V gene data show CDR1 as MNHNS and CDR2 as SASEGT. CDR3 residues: CASSERALAGDYEQYF. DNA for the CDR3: TGTGCCAGCAGTGAAAGGGCGCTAGCGGGTGACTACGAGCAGTACTTC.

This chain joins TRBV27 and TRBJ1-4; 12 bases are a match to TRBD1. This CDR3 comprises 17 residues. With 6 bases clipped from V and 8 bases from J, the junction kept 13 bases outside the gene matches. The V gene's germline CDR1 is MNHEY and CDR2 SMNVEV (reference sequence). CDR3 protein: CASRPGQGAVVKEKLFF. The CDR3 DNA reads TGTGCCAGCAGGCCGGGACAGGGGGCAGTCGTGAAAGAAAAACTGTTTTTT. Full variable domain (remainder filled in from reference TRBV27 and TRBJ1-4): EAQVTQNPRYLITVTGKKLTVTCSQNMNHEYMSWYRQDPGLGLRQIYYSMNVEVTDKGDVPEGYKVSRKEKRNFPLILESPSPNQTSLYFCASRPGQGAVVKEKLFFGSGTQLSVL.

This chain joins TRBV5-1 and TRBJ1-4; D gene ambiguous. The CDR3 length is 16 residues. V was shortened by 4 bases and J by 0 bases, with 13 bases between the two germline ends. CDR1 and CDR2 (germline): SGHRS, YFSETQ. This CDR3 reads CASSMGAFSTNEKLFF. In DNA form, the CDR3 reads TGCGCCAGCAGCATGGGAGCATTTTCAACTAATGAAAAACTGTTTTTT.

The CDR3 DNA reads TGTGCCAGCAATATTCGTGGGGGACAGGGGAACGAGCAGTACTTC. The encoded protein is CASNIRGGQGNEQYF. The gene calls are TRBV6-5 and TRBJ2-7, with 10 bases matching TRBD1. Germline V gene lookup returns CDR1 MNHEY and CDR2 SVGAGI. This CDR3 contains 15 residues. V gave up 7 bases and J gave up 5 bases; unmatched junction bases: 11.

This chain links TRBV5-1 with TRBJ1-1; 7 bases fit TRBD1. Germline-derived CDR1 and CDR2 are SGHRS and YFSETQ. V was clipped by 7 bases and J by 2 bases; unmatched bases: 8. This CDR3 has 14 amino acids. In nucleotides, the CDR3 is TGCGCCAGCCGACGGACAGGAGATAACACTGAAGCTTTCTTT. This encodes CASRRTGDNTEAFF.

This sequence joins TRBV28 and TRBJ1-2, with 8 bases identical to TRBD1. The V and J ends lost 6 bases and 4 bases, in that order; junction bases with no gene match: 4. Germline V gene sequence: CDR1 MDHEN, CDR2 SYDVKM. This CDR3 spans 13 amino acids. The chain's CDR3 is CASRADRAYGYTF. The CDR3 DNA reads TGTGCCAGCAGGGCGGACAGGGCCTATGGCTACACCTTC.

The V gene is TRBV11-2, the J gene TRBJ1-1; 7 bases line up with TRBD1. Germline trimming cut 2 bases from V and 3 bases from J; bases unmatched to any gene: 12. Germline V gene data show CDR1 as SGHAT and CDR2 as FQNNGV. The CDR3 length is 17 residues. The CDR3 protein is CASSLYGGGTADTEAFF. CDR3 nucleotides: TGTGCCAGCAGCTTATACGGGGGCGGGACAGCAGACACTGAAGCTTTCTTT.

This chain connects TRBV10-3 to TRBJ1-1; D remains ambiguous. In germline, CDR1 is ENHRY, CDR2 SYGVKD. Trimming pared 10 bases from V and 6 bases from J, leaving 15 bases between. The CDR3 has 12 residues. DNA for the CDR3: TGTGCCACCTCAGCGGAAACGGCTGAAGCTTTCTTT. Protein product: CATSAETAEAFF.

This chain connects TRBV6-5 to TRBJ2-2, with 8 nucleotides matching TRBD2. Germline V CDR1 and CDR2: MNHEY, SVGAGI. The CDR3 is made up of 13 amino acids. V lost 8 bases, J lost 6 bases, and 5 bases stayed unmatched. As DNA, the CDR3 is TGTGCCAGCGGAATACTAGCGGCCGGGGAGCTGTTTTTT. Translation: CASGILAAGELFF.

CDR3 region: CASSSDRGRNEKLFF. The CDR3 DNA follows: TGTGCCAGCAGCTCTGACAGGGGAAGGAATGAAAAACTGTTTTTT. J is TRBJ1-4 and V is TRBV7-2, with 8 bases matching TRBD1. The CDR3 extends over 15 amino acids. The V segment lost 4 bases and the J segment 5 bases; nucleotides outside the gene matches: 6. Germline V gene lookup returns CDR1 SGHTA and CDR2 FQGNSA.

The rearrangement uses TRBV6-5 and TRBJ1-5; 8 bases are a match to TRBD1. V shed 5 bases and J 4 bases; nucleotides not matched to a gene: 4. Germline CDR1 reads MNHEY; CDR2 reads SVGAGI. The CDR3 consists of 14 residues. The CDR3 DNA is TGTGCCAGCAGTAAGGGACAGGAAAATCAGCCCCAGCATTTT. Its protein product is CASSKGQENQPQHF.

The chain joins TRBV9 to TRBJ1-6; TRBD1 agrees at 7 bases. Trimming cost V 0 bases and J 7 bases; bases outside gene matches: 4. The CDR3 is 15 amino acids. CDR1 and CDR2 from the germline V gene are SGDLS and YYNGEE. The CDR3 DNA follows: TGTGCCAGCAGCGTAGGACGGGACAGCAATTCACCCCTCCACTTT. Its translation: CASSVGRDSNSPLHF.

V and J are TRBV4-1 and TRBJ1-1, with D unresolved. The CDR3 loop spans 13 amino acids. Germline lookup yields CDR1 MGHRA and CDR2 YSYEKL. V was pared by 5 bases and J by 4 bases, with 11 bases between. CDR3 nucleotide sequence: TGCGCCAGCAGCACCCCAGGTCGCACTGAAGCTTTCTTT. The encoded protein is CASSTPGRTEAFF.

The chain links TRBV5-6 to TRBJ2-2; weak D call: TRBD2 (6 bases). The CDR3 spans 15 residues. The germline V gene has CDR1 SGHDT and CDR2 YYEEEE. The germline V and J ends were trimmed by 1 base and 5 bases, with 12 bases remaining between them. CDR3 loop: CASSLLAPGTGELFF. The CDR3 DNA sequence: TGTGCCAGCAGCTTGCTAGCGCCAGGTACCGGGGAGCTGTTTTTT.

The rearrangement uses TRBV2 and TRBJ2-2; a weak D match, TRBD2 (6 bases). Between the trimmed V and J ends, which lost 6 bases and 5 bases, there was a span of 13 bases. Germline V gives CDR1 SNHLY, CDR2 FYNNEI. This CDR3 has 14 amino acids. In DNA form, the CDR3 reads TGTGCCAGCAGAAGCCTAGCGCCGACCGGGGAGCTGTTTTTT. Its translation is CASRSLAPTGELFF.

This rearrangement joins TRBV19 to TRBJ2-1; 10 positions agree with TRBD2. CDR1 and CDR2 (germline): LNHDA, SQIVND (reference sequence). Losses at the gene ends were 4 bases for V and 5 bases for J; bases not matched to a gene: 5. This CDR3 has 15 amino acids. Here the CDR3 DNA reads TGTGCCAGTAGTACAGCTAGCGGGGGCAACAATGAGCAGTTCTTC. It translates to CASSTASGGNNEQFF.

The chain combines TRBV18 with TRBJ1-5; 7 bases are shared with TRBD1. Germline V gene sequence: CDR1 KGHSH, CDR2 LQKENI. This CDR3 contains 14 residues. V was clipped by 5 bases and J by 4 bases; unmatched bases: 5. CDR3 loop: CASSESGGNQPQHF. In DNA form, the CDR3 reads TGTGCCAGCTCAGAATCAGGGGGTAATCAGCCCCAGCATTTT.

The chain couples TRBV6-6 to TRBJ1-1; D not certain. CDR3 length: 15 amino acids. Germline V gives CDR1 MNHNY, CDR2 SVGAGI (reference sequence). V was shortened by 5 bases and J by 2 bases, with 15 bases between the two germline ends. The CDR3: CASSKPPVLNTEAFF. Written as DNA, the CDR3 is TGTGCCAGCAGTAAGCCTCCGGTCCTAAACACTGAAGCTTTCTTT.

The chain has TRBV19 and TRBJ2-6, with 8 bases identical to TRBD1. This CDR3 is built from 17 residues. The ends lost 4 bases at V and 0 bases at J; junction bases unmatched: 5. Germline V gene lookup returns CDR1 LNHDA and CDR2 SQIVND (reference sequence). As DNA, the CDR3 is TGTGCCAGTAGTAGAGACAGGGGCGACTCTGGGGCCAACGTCCTGACTTTC. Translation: CASSRDRGDSGANVLTF. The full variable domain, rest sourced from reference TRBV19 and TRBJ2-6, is DGGITQSPKYLFRKEGQNVTLSCEQNLNHDAMYWYRQDPGQGLRLIYYSQIVNDFQKGDIAEGYSVSREKKESFPLTVTSAQKNPTAFYLCASSRDRGDSGANVLTFGAGSRLTVL.

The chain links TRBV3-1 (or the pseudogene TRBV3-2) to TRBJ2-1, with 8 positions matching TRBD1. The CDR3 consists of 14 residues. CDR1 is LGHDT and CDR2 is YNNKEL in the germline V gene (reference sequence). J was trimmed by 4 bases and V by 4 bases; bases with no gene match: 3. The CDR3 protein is CASSPGQVYNEQFF. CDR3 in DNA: TGTGCCAGCAGCCCGGGACAGGTTTACAATGAGCAGTTCTTC.

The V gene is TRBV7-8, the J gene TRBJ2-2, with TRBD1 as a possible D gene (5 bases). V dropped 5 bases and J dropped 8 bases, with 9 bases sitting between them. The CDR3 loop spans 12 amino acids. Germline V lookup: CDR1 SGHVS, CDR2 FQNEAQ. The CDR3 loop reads CASSRTTGELFF. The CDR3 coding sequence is TGTGCCAGCAGCAGGACAACGGGGGAGCTGTTTTTT.

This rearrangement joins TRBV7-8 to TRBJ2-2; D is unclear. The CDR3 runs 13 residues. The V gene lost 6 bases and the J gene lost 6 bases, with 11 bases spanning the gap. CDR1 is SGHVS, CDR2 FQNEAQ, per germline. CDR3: CASRFRQSGELFF. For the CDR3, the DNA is TGTGCCAGCAGGTTTCGTCAGTCCGGGGAGCTGTTTTTT.

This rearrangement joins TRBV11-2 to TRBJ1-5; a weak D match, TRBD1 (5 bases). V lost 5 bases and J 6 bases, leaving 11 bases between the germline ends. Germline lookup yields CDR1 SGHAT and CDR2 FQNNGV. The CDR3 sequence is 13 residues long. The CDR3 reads CASSQGLGQPQHF. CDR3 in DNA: TGTGCCAGCAGCCAGGGATTAGGTCAGCCCCAGCATTTT.

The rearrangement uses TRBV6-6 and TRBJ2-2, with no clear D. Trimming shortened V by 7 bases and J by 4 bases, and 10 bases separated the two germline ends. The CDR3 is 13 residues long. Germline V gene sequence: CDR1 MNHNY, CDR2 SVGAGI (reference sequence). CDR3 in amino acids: CASTTRTTGELFF. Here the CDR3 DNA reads TGTGCCAGCACCACTCGAACCACCGGGGAGCTGTTTTTT.

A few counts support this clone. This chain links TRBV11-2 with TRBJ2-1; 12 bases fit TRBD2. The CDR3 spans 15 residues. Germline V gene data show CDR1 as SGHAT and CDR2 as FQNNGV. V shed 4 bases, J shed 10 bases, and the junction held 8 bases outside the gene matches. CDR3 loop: CASSSRTSGMVEQFF. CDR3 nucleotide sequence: TGTGCCAGCAGCTCGCGGACTAGCGGGATGGTGGAGCAGTTCTTC.

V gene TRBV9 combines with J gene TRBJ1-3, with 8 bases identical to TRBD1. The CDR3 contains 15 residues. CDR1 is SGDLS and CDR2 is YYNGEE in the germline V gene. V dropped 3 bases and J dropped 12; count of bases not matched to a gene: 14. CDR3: CASSATGTGGRDIYF. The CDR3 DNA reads TGTGCCAGCAGCGCTACAGGGACAGGTGGGCGCGACATATATTTT.